This TCR beta chain is drawn from a study of shared clonotypes between healthy human individuals. This clone was seen a single time. Other DNA sequences in the same sample also yield this CDR3. CD45RA-negative memory and CD45RA+ naive subsets were split from the CD4+ cells. Produced via immunoSEQ multiplex PCR; TCRdb's table is partial and in-frame only. The sample has 1,400,000 or so clones; 98% are singletons. The CDR3 loop spans 13 amino acids. Germline V gene data show CDR1 as SGHRS and CDR2 as YFSETQ. Trimming shortened V by 0 bases and J by 1 base, and 4 bases separated the two germline ends. The TCR comes from a man aged 25 to 40 in good health. The chain combines TRBV5-1 with TRBJ2-5; D call uncertain. Sequencing was performed on naive CD4+ T cells sorted from blood. Sample subset: CD45RA+ positively selected. The CDR3 DNA sequence: TGCGCCAGCAGCTTGGTGACCCAAGAGACCCAGTACTTC. It translates to CASSLVTQETQYF.